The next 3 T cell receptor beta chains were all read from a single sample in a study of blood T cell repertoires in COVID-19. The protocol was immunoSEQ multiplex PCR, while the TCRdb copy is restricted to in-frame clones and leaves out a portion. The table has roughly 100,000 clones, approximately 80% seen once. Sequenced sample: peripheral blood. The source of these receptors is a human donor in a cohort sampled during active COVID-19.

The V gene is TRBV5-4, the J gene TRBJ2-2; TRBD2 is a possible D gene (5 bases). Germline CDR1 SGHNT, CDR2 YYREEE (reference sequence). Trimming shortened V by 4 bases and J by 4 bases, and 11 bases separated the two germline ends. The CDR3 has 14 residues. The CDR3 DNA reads TGTGCCAGCAGCCTACCGGGGTCCACCGGGGAGCTGTTTTTT. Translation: CASSLPGSTGELFF. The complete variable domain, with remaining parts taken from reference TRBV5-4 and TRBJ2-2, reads ETGVTQSPTHLIKTRGQQVTLRCSSQSGHNTVSWYQQALGQGPQFIFQYYREEENGRGNFPPRFSGLQFPNYSSELNVNALELDDSALYLCASSLPGSTGELFFGEGSRLTVL.

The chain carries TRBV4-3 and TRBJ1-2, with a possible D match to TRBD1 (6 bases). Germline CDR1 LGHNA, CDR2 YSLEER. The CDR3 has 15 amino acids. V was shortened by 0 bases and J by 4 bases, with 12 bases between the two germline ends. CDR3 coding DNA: TGCGCCAGCAGCCAAGATGCGAGGACAGTCTATGGCTACACCTTC. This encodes CASSQDARTVYGYTF.

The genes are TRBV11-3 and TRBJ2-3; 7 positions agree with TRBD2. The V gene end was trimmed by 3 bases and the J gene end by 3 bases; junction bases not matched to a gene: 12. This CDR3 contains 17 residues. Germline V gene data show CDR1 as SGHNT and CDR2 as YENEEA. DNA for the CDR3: TGTGCCAGCAGCTTCGGGAAAGCGGGGCCCTCTACAGATACGCAGTATTTT. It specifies CASSFGKAGPSTDTQYF.